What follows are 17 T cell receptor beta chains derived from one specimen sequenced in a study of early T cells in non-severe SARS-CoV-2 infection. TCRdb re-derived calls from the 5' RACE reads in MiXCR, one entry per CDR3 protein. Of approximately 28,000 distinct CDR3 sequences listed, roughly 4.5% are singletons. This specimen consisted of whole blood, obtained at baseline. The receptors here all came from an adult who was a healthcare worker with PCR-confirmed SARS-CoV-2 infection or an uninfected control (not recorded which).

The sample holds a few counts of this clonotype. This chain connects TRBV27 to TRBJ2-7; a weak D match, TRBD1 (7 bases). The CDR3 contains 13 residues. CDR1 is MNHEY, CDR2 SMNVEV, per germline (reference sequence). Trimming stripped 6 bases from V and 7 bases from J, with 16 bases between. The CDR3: CASRSDREEEQYF. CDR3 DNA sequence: TGTGCCAGCAGATCTGACAGGGAGGAAGAGCAGTACTTC.

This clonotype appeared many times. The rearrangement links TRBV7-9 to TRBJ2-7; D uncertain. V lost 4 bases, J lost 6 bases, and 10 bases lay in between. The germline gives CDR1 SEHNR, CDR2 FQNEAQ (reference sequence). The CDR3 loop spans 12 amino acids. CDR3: CASSYLPSEQYF. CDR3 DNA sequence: TGTGCCAGCAGCTACTTACCCAGCGAGCAGTACTTC. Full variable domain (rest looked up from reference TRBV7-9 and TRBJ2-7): DTGVSQNPRHKITKRGQNVTFRCDPISEHNRLYWYRQTLGQGPEFLTYFQNEAQLEKSRLLSDRFSAERPKGSFSTLEIQRTEQGDSAMYLCASSYLPSEQYFGPGTRLTVT.

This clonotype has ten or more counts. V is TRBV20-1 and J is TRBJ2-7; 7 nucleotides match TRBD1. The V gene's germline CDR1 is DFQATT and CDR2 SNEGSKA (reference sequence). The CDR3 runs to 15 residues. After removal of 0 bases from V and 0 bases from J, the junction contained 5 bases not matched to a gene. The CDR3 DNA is TGCAGTGCTAGAGATAGCTGGACAGGCTCCTACGAGCAGTACTTC. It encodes CSARDSWTGSYEQYF.

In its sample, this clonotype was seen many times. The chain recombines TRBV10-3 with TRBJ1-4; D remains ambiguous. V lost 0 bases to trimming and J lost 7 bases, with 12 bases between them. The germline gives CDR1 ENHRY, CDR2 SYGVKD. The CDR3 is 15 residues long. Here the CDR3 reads CAISESGKRGEKLFF. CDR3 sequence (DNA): TGTGCCATCAGTGAGTCTGGCAAGCGGGGTGAAAAACTGTTTTTT.

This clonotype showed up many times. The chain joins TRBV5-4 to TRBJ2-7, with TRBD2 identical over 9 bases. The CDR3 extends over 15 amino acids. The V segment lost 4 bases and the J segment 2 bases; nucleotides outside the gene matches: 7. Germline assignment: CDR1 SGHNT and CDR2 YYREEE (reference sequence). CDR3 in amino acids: CASSLKAGGPYEQYF. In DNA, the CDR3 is TGTGCCAGCAGCCTGAAGGCGGGGGGGCCCTACGAGCAGTACTTC.

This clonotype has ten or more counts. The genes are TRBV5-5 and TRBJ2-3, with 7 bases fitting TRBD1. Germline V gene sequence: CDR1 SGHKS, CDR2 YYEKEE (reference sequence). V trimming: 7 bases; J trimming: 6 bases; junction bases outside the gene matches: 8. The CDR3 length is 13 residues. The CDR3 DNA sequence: TGTGCCAGCTCCTACAGGGGCGAGGATACGCAGTATTTT. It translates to CASSYRGEDTQYF.

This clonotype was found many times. The CDR3 DNA is TGTGCCAGCAGCCACGGACAGGGGGCCAATGAGCAGTTCTTC. Protein: CASSHGQGANEQFF. The V gene is TRBV7-2, the J gene TRBJ2-1, with TRBD1 matching over 11 bases. Trimming at V came to 5 bases and at J to 6 bases, leaving 3 bases not matched to a gene. The CDR3 extends over 14 amino acids. Germline V CDR1 and CDR2: SGHTA, FQGNSA.

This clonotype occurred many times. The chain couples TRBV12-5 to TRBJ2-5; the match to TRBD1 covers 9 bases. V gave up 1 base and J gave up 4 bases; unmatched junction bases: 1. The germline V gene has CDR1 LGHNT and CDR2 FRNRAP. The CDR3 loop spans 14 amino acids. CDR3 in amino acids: CASGLDRGRETQYF. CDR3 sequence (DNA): TGTGCTAGTGGTTTGGACAGGGGGCGAGAGACCCAGTACTTC.

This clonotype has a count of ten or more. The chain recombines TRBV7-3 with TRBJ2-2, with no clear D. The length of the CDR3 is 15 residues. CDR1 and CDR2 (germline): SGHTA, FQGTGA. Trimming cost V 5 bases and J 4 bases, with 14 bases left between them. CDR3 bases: TGTGCCAGCAGCGATCGACCTTCGGGCACCGGGGAGCTGTTTTTT. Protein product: CASSDRPSGTGELFF.

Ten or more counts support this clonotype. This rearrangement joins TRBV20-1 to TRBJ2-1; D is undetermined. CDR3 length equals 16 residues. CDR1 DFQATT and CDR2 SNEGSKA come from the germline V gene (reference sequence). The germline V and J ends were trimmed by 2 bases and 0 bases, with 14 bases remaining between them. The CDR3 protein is CSARTSAASSYNEQFF. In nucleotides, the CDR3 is TGCAGTGCTAGAACCTCGGCCGCCAGCTCCTACAATGAGCAGTTCTTC.

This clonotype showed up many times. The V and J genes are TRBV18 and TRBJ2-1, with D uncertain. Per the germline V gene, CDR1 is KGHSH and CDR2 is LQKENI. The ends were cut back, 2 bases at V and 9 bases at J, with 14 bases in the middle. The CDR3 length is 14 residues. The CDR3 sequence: CASSPASFTGEQFF. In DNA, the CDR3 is TGTGCCAGCTCACCAGCTAGTTTTACGGGTGAGCAGTTCTTC. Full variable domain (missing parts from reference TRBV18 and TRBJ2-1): NAGVMQNPRHLVRRRGQEARLRCSPMKGHSHVYWYRQLPEEGLKFMVYLQKENIIDESGMPKERFSAEFPKEGPSILRIQQVVRGDSAAYFCASSPASFTGEQFFGPGTRLTVL.

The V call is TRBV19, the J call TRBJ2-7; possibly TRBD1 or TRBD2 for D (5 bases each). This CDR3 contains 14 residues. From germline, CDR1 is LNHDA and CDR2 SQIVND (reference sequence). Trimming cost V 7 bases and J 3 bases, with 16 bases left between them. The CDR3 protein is CASNLNSGSYEQYF. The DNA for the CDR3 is TGTGCCAGTAATTTGAACTCAGGGAGCTACGAGCAGTACTTC.

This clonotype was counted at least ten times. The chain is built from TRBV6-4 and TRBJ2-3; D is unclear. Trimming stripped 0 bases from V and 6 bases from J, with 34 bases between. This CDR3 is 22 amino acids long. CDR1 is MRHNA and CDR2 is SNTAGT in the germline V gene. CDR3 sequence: CASSDSSQIFRPRWEGPDTQYF. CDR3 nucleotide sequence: TGTGCCAGCAGTGACTCATCCCAAATTTTCCGGCCAAGATGGGAAGGACCCGATACGCAGTATTTT.

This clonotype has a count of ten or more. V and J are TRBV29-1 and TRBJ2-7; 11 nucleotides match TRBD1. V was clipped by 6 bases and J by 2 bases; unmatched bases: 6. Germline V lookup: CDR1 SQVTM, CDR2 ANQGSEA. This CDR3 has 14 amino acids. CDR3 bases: TGCAGCGTAGGCTCGGGACAGGGGGCCTACGAGCAGTACTTC. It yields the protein CSVGSGQGAYEQYF.

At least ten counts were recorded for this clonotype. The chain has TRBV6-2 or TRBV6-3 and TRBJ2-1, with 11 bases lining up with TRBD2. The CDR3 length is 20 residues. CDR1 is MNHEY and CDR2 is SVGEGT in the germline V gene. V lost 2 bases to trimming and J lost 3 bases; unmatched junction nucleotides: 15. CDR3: CASSYPQGLAGGPLYNEQFF. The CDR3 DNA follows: TGTGCCAGCAGTTACCCCCAGGGGCTAGCGGGGGGTCCACTCTACAATGAGCAGTTCTTC.

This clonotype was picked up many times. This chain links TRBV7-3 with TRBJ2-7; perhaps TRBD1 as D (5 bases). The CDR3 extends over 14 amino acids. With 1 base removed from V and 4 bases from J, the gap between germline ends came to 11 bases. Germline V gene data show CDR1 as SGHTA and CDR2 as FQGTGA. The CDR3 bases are TGTGCCAGCAGCTTAATGGGCAGGGAATACGAGCAGTACTTC. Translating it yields CASSLMGREYEQYF.

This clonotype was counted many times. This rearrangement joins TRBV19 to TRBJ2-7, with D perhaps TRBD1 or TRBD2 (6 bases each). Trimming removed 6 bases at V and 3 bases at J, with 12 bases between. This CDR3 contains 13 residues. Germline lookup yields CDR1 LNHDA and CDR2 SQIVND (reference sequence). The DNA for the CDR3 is TGTGCCAGTAGAGGGGGGACGGTCTACGAGCAGTACTTC. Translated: CASRGGTVYEQYF.